The T cell receptor (beta chain) described here comes from a study of cytomegalovirus exposure and HLA in healthy donors. Study-level background: The same platform was used for the roughly 110 validation repertoires as for the 666 first-cohort repertoires, as reported in a later analysis. Study findings and constraints: Subsequent analysis revealed that first-cohort TCR clusters tended to co-occur in the 90 to 150 validation repertoires. Reports indicated that the classifier achieved high specificity and sensitivity in diagnosing cytomegalovirus status. Specificity of three CMV-associated chains for CMV antigens was verified in vitro.

Turning to this clone: Its specificity is unknown.

The trim removed 5 bases at V and 2 bases at J, leaving 10 bases unmatched. The CDR3 is 16 amino acids. Germline V lookup: CDR1 PRHDT, CDR2 FYEKMQ (reference sequence). The data were produced by immunoSEQ multiplex PCR, yet TCRdb's version contains in-frame clones alone and is incomplete. Of about 170,000 clones listed, roughly 89% are singletons. The rearrangement joins TRBV13 to TRBJ2-7, with 9 positions matching TRBD2. The specimen was PBMCs. This receptor was identified in a woman younger than 45 in good health and CMV-seronegative. CDR3 amino acids: CASSTSGLATPYEQYF. The CDR3 DNA reads as TGTGCCAGCAGCACATCCGGACTAGCGACACCCTACGAGCAGTACTTC.